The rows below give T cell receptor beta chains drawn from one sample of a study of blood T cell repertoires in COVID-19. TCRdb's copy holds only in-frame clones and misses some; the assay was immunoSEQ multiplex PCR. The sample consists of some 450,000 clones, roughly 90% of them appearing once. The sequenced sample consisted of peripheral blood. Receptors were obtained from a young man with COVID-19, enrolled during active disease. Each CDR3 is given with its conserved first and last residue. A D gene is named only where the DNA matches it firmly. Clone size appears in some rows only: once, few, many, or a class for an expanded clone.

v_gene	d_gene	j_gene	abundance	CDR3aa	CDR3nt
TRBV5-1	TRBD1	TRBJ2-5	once	CASSFRDRGETQYF	TGCGCCAGCAGCTTCCGGGACAGGGGAGAGACCCAGTACTTC
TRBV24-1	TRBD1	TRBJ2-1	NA	CATSERTGSSRNEQFF	TGTGCCACCAGTGAACGGACAGGGTCGTCCCGCAATGAGCAGTTCTTC
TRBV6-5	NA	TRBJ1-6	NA	CASRKRGFSPLHF	TGTGCCAGCAGAAAACGAGGGTTTTCACCCCTCCACTTT
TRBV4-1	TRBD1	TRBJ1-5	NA	CASSQDTGGNQPQHF	TGCGCCAGCAGCCAAGACACAGGGGGGAATCAGCCCCAGCATTTT
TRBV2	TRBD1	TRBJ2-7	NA	CASSQDRSSYEQYF	TGTGCCAGCAGCCAGGACAGGAGCTCCTACGAGCAGTACTTC
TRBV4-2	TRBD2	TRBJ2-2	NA	CASSHKGLATNTGELFF	TGTGCCAGCAGCCACAAAGGACTAGCGACGAACACCGGGGAGCTGTTTTTT
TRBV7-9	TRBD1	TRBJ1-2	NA	CASSLGTGTGETYGYTF	TGTGCCAGCAGCTTAGGAACTGGGACAGGGGAGACCTATGGCTACACCTTC
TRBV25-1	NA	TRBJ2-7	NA	CASSDSVYEQYF	TGTGCCAGCAGTGACAGCGTCTACGAGCAGTACTTC
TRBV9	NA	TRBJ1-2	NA	CASSDGAYGYTF	TGTGCCAGCAGCGACGGAGCCTATGGCTACACCTTC
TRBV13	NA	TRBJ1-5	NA	CASSRGGRQPQHF	TGTGCCAGCAGCCGAGGGGGAAGGCAGCCCCAGCATTTT
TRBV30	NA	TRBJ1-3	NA	CAWSLGAAGNTIYF	TGTGCCTGGAGTTTAGGAGCCGCTGGAAACACCATATATTTT
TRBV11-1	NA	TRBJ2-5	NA	CASSFLGGLGETQYF	TGTGCCAGCAGCTTTCTGGGGGGGCTGGGGGAGACCCAGTACTTC
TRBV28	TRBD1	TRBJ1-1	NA	CASSSRDRYTEAFF	TGTGCCAGCAGTAGTCGGGACAGGTACACTGAAGCTTTCTTT
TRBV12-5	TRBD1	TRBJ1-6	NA	CASGAGTAYNSPLHF	TGTGCTAGTGGGGCCGGGACAGCCTATAATTCACCCCTCCACTTT